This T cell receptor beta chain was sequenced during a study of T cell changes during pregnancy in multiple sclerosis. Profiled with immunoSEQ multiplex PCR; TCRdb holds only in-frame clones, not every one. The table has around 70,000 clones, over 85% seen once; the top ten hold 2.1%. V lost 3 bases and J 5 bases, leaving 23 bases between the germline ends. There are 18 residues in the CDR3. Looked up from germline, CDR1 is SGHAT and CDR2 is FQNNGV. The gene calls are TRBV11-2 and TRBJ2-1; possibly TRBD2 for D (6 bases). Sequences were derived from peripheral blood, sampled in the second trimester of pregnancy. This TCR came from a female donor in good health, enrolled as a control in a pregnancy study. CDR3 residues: CASSFSNAPGGLNNEQFF. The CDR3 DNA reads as TGTGCCAGCAGCTTTTCCAATGCACCTGGGGGGTTAAACAATGAGCAGTTCTTC.